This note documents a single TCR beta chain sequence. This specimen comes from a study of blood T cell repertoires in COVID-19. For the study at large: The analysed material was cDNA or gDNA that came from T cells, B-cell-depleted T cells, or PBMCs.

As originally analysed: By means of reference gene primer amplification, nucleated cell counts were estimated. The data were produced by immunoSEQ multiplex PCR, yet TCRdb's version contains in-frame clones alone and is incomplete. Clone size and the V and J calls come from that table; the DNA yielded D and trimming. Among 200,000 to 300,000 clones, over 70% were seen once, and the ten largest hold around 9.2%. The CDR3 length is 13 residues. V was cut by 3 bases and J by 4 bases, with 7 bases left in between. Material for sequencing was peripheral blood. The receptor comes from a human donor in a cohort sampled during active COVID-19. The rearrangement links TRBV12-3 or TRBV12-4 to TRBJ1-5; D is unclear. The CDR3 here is CASSFQVNQPQHF. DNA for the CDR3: TGTGCCAGCAGTTTTCAGGTGAATCAGCCCCAGCATTTT.